This T cell receptor (beta chain) was sequenced for a study of T-cell memory formation after mild COVID-19. Study summary: TCR clusters mostly belonged to single donors. The study's findings and limits: Day 15 to 85 contracting clones showed balanced CD4/CD8; later expanders leaned CD4+.

TCRdb re-called the 5' RACE reads through MiXCR, storing one row per CDR3 protein. The repertoire has fewer than 250,000 distinct CDR3 sequences, about 16% of them found once; the top ten carry 2.1%. There are a few counts of this clonotype. Its antigen is not known. This sequence originates from an adult woman who had mild COVID-19 (a few samples of this study predate the infection). Cell type and time point are not known. Source material: PBMCs or a T cell subset sorted from them (not recorded which).

For the CDR3, the DNA is TGTGCCAGCAGCCAAGGACTAGCGAACACAGATACGCAGTATTTT. Protein: CASSQGLANTDTQYF. V gene TRBV4-2 combines with J gene TRBJ2-3, with 8 bases fitting TRBD2. Germline-derived CDR1 and CDR2 are LGHNA and YNFKEQ. V dropped 1 base and J dropped 2; count of bases not matched to a gene: 2. The CDR3 covers 15 residues.